This TCR beta chain came from a study of blood T cell repertoires in COVID-19. Background on the study: Collection of acute and convalescent COVID-19 samples took place in the United States, Italy and Spain. T cells, B-cell-depleted T cells, or PBMCs supplied cDNA or gDNA.

Authors' analysis steps: Scientists estimated how many nucleated cells there were by amplifying reference gene primers. The data were produced by immunoSEQ multiplex PCR, yet TCRdb's version contains in-frame clones alone and is incomplete. V and J calls and clone size follow that table, whereas D and trimming were derived from the DNA. The top ten hold less than 6.5% of the sample, which has over 130,000 clones, approximately 86% seen once. Germline CDR1 is SNHLY and CDR2 is FYNNEI. V was pared by 11 bases and J by 4 bases, with 10 bases of the junction left unmatched. The length of the CDR3 is 15 residues.

The chain recombines TRBV2 with TRBJ2-3; 12 positions match TRBD2. Sequencing input: peripheral blood. This TCR derives from a human donor in a cohort sampled during active COVID-19. CDR3 in DNA: TGTGCCCTCCGGACTAGCGGGACGGATGCAGATACGCAGTATTTT. Translated: CALRTSGTDADTQYF.